Included here is one T cell receptor (beta chain) sequence, with context. This beta chain slipped into a library made for alpha chains as a stray read, so its size is not meaningful. Each CDR3 protein is one row after TCRdb ran MiXCR on the 5' RACE reads. The repertoire includes around 3,000 distinct CDR3 sequences, just under 55% of them detected once, and 3% to 3.5% sits in the top ten. The time point here: blood at routine non-recurrence follow-up after resection. This specimen comes from a study of spatial heterogeneity in lung cancer. This CDR3 spans 14 amino acids. The V gene lost 0 bases and the J gene lost 5 bases, with 10 bases spanning the gap. The germline gives CDR1 SGHTA, CDR2 FQGNSA.

The origin of this receptor is a male donor with early-stage non-small cell lung cancer. This chain links TRBV7-2 with TRBJ2-5; possible D gene TRBD1, 5 bases. The sample in question was PBMCs, obtained at follow-up. CDR3 nucleotides: TGTGCCAGCAGCTTAGCGGTGGGGCCGGAGACCCAGTACTTC. The encoded protein is CASSLAVGPETQYF.